Following are 3 T cell receptor beta chains from one sample sequenced in a study of blood T cell repertoires in COVID-19. Libraries were prepared by immunoSEQ multiplex PCR; TCRdb keeps only in-frame clonotypes and omits some of them. Of approximately 220,000 clones in the sample, around 86% were seen once. Sequenced material: peripheral blood. Source of these receptors: a man aged 55 to 69 with acute or convalescent COVID-19.

V gene TRBV5-1 combines with J gene TRBJ1-6; 9 nucleotides match TRBD1. Germline CDR1 and CDR2: SGHRS and YFSETQ. The CDR3 loop spans 17 amino acids. The trim removed 5 bases at V and 0 bases at J, leaving 6 bases unmatched. This CDR3 is CASRSGQGGSYNSPLHF. The DNA of the CDR3 is TGCGCCAGCAGGTCGGGACAGGGTGGCTCCTATAATTCACCCCTCCACTTT. Based on the CDR3 plus reference TRBV5-1 and TRBJ1-6, the full variable domain is KAGVTQTPRYLIKTRGQQVTLSCSPISGHRSVSWYQQTPGQGLQFLFEYFSETQRNKGNFPGRFSGRQFSNSRSEMNVSTLELGDSALYLCASRSGQGGSYNSPLHFGNGTRLTVT.

The chain combines TRBV4-1 with TRBJ1-1; the match to TRBD1 covers 10 bases. Germline CDR1 and CDR2: MGHRA and YSYEKL. V dropped 3 bases and J dropped 7; count of bases not matched to a gene: 14. The length of the CDR3 is 17 residues. The CDR3, as DNA: TGCGCCAGCAGCCACCCGACAGGGGGCACCGCTATTGGTGAAGCTTTCTTT. Residues: CASSHPTGGTAIGEAFF.

This rearrangement joins TRBV11-2 to TRBJ2-7, with D hard to call. In germline, CDR1 is SGHAT, CDR2 FQNNGV. This CDR3 is built from 13 residues. Trimming took 6 bases from V and 6 from J, leaving 15 bases between them. CDR3 in amino acids: CASRPMAGSEQYF. The CDR3 nucleotides read TGTGCCAGCAGACCAATGGCCGGGTCCGAGCAGTACTTC.